What follows are 25 T cell receptor beta chains derived from one specimen sequenced in a study of blood T cells in healthy people across ages. Sample-barcoded 5' priming and a J-beta primer mix drove a second PCR of about 7 to 11 cycles. TCRdb redid the calling of the 5' RACE reads with MiXCR, one entry per CDR3 protein. Of about 2 million distinct CDR3 sequences in the sample, about 49% were seen once. Sample: blood. Receptor source: a woman between 40 and 55 years old in good health.

The V call is TRBV6-2 or TRBV6-3, the J call TRBJ1-1, with D uncertain. The CDR3 spans 18 residues. Germline V gives CDR1 MNHEY, CDR2 SVGEGT. The V gene lost 0 bases and the J gene lost 0 bases, with 17 bases spanning the gap. In nucleotides, the CDR3 is TGTGCCAGCAGTTACTCCCGGACGGATCGGTACCTGAACACTGAAGCTTTCTTT. Protein product: CASSYSRTDRYLNTEAFF.

For the CDR3, the DNA is TGCAGCTTCAGGACAGGCCTAGGAGCTTTCTTT. Translation gives CSFRTGLGAFF. The J gene is TRBJ1-1, the V gene TRBV29-1, with 7 bases that match TRBD1. Germline CDR1 reads SQVTM; CDR2 reads ANQGSEA. This CDR3 region has 11 residues. Losses at the gene ends were 8 bases for V and 10 bases for J; bases not matched to a gene: 10.

This clonotype came up a few times. The V gene is TRBV7-9, the J gene TRBJ2-5, with TRBD2 as a possible D gene (5 bases). Germline V gives CDR1 SEHNR, CDR2 FQNEAQ (reference sequence). V was shortened by 1 base and J by 4 bases, with 10 bases between the two germline ends. The CDR3 consists of 14 residues. The CDR3 loop is CASSLVDEGETQYF. DNA for the CDR3: TGTGCCAGCAGCTTAGTAGACGAGGGAGAGACCCAGTACTTC.

About this clonotype itself: One end of the junction varies from germline; a read error may be responsible. The chain joins TRBV7-9 to TRBJ2-7; maybe TRBD2 (5 bases). The germline V gene encodes CDR1 SEHNR and CDR2 FQNEAQ (reference sequence). This CDR3 is 17 amino acids long. CDR3 nucleotides: TGTGCCAACAGCTCGACCGCGACCGACTATCGGACGGGCGAGCAGTACTTC. This encodes CANSSTATDYRTGEQYF.

This clonotype was detected only a few times. The V call is TRBV11-2, the J call TRBJ2-3, with a tentative D call TRBD1 (5 bases). The germline V and J ends were trimmed by 3 bases and 0 bases, with 10 bases remaining between them. CDR3 size: 15 residues. The germline V gene encodes CDR1 SGHAT and CDR2 FQNNGV. Written as DNA, the CDR3 is TGTGCCAGCAGCTTTGCCAGGGTTAGCACAGATACGCAGTATTTT. It codes for CASSFARVSTDTQYF.

This clonotype was recorded a few times. This chain connects TRBV9 to TRBJ1-6; the D is unclear. CDR1 is SGDLS, CDR2 YYNGEE, per germline. Deletions cut 4 bases from V and 3 bases from J, with 8 bases between. CDR3 size: 14 residues. CDR3 loop: CASSRLNYNSPLHF. In DNA, the CDR3 is TGTGCCAGCAGCAGACTGAACTATAATTCACCCCTCCACTTT.

This clonotype was recorded only once. CDR3 in DNA: TGCGCCAGCAGCCACGAAAGGACAGGGGAGGTGGGAGGCTACACCTTC. Protein sequence: CASSHERTGEVGGYTF. The chain is built from TRBV4-3 and TRBJ1-2; TRBD1 aligns across 9 bases. The CDR3 totals 16 residues. Germline-derived CDR1 and CDR2 are LGHNA and YSLEER. Trimming removed 3 bases from V and 8 bases from J; junction bases left unmatched: 13.

The chain has TRBV15 and TRBJ1-2; D unclear. Germline V gene data show CDR1 as LNHNV and CDR2 as YYDKDF (reference sequence). Trimming stripped 3 bases from V and 6 bases from J, with 14 bases between. The CDR3 contains 14 residues. The CDR3 protein is CATSSNKARDGYTF. In nucleotides, the CDR3 is TGTGCCACCAGCAGTAACAAGGCCCGCGATGGCTACACCTTC.

This clonotype came up many times. The J gene is TRBJ2-5, the V gene TRBV28; 8 bases align to TRBD1. Unmatched junction bases numbered 8, after V lost 6 bases and J lost 5 bases. The CDR3 extends over 14 amino acids. CDR1 and CDR2 (germline): MDHEN, SYDVKM. The CDR3 is CASSHRTGRETQYF. CDR3 coding DNA: TGTGCCAGCAGCCACCGGACAGGGAGGGAGACCCAGTACTTC.

This rearrangement joins TRBV20-1 to TRBJ2-7; D might be TRBD1 or TRBD2, each matching 5 bases. The CDR3 contains 12 residues. Per the germline V gene, CDR1 is DFQATT and CDR2 is SNEGSKA (reference sequence). V lost 1 base, J lost 8 bases, and 12 bases lay in between. Here the CDR3 reads CSARVLGTQQYF. The CDR3 coding sequence is TGCAGTGCTAGAGTGCTAGGGACGCAGCAGTACTTC.

This clonotype turned up a few times. The J gene is TRBJ2-6, the V gene TRBV20-1, with D perhaps TRBD1 (5 bases). The CDR3 is made up of 15 amino acids. Germline V CDR1 and CDR2: DFQATT, SNEGSKA (reference sequence). Trimming took 0 bases from V and 2 from J, leaving 8 bases between them. The CDR3 coding sequence is TGCAGTGCTAGAGATCCAGGGACTGGGGCCAACGTCCTGACTTTC. Translated, it gives CSARDPGTGANVLTF.

This clonotype was seen only a few times. The chain has TRBV13 and TRBJ1-2, with no clear D. Germline CDR1 reads PRHDT; CDR2 reads FYEKMQ (reference sequence). Trimming removed 8 bases at V and 6 bases at J, with 22 bases between. The CDR3 covers 15 residues. The CDR3 sequence: CASGNAASLRDGYTF. DNA of the CDR3: TGTGCCAGCGGGAACGCGGCCTCTCTAAGGGATGGCTACACCTTC.

The rearrangement links TRBV6-2 or TRBV6-3 to TRBJ2-7; weak D call: TRBD1 (6 bases). CDR3 length: 14 residues. With 5 bases removed from V and 0 bases from J, the gap between germline ends came to 11 bases. Per germline, CDR1 MNHEY and CDR2 SVGEGT. The CDR3: CASSRPGHSYEQYF. The CDR3 coding sequence is TGTGCCAGCAGTAGGCCGGGACACTCCTACGAGCAGTACTTC.

The gene calls are TRBV6-2 or TRBV6-3 and TRBJ2-7, with 8 bases aligning to TRBD1. Germline CDR1 MNHEY, CDR2 SVGEGT. V dropped 5 bases and J dropped 2; count of bases not matched to a gene: 11. The CDR3 is 16 residues long. The CDR3 nucleotides are TGTGCCAGCAGTAACCCCCGGGACAGGACCACCTACGAGCAGTACTTC. It specifies CASSNPRDRTTYEQYF.

The J gene is TRBJ2-3, the V gene TRBV7-2; D unresolved. Germline CDR1 is SGHTA and CDR2 is FQGNSA. This CDR3 contains 15 residues. V lost 5 bases and J lost 0, with 12 bases in between. The CDR3 protein is CASSTRHLSTDTQYF. The CDR3 nucleotides are TGTGCCAGCAGCACAAGACACCTGAGCACAGATACGCAGTATTTT.

The chain is built from TRBV29-1 and TRBJ2-3; no clear D gene. This CDR3 spans 15 amino acids. Germline CDR1 SQVTM, CDR2 ANQGSEA. With 8 bases removed from V and 2 bases from J, the gap between germline ends came to 20 bases. CDR3 residues: CSTGTYRVDTDTQYF. CDR3 sequence (DNA): TGCAGCACCGGCACCTATCGGGTCGACACAGATACGCAGTATTTT.

This clonotype was seen more than once but under ten times. This chain uses TRBV3-1 with TRBJ2-7; weak D call: TRBD1 (5 bases). This CDR3 has 12 amino acids. V gave up 8 bases and J gave up 3 bases, with 11 bases separating them. From germline, CDR1 is LGHDT and CDR2 YNNKEL (reference sequence). CDR3: CASSDRDYEQYF. The CDR3 DNA follows: TGTGCCAGCTCAGACAGAGACTACGAGCAGTACTTC.

This sequence joins TRBV28 and TRBJ2-5; D remains ambiguous. Germline CDR1 MDHEN, CDR2 SYDVKM. CDR3 size: 15 residues. The V end lost 2 bases, the J end lost 4 bases, and 14 bases lay between the germline ends. The CDR3 coding sequence is TGTGCCAGCAGTTTACCCGCGTGGAGCTCAGAGACCCAGTACTTC. Its translation is CASSLPAWSSETQYF.

This rearrangement joins TRBV24-1 to TRBJ2-5; D gene unclear. The CDR3 extends over 15 amino acids. With 5 bases removed from V and 4 bases from J, the gap between germline ends came to 16 bases. The germline gives CDR1 KGHDR, CDR2 SFDVKD. The CDR3 spells CATSAGDPSAETQYF. CDR3 sequence (DNA): TGTGCCACCAGTGCCGGAGACCCATCCGCAGAGACCCAGTACTTC.

This chain joins TRBV10-2 and TRBJ1-4, with D possibly TRBD1 on 5 matching bases. Germline lookup yields CDR1 WSHSY and CDR2 SAAADI. V was shortened by 6 bases and J by 12 bases, with 17 bases between the two germline ends. The CDR3 totals 13 residues. CDR3 sequence reads: CASSLGPMGELFF. The CDR3 region has the DNA TGCGCCAGCAGCCTGGGACCGATGGGGGAACTGTTTTTT.

The V gene is TRBV12-3 or TRBV12-4, the J gene TRBJ2-5; D is uncertain. V lost 6 bases and J 11 bases, leaving 13 bases between the germline ends. The CDR3 is 11 amino acids. As DNA, the CDR3 is TGTGCCAGCAGCCGCAGCAGAGAGCAGTACTTC. Its translation is CASSRSREQYF.

This chain uses TRBV15 with TRBJ1-1; D gene ambiguous. The CDR3 is 13 amino acids. CDR1 is LNHNV, CDR2 YYDKDF, per germline (reference sequence). V was shortened by 0 bases and J by 1 base, with 3 bases between the two germline ends. The CDR3 here is CATSRDPNTEAFF. CDR3 DNA: TGTGCCACCAGCAGAGATCCGAACACTGAAGCTTTCTTT.

The chain links TRBV11-1 to TRBJ1-1; D might be TRBD1 (6 bases). Germline V gene sequence: CDR1 SGHAT, CDR2 FQDESV (reference sequence). V lost 1 base and J 3 bases, leaving 15 bases between the germline ends. The CDR3 covers 16 residues. CDR3 in amino acids: CASSLDTQGKHTEAFF. For the CDR3, the DNA is TGTGCCAGCAGCTTAGATACTCAGGGGAAGCACACTGAAGCTTTCTTT.

This clonotype was observed a few times. The J gene is TRBJ2-5, the V gene TRBV5-6; D unresolved. Germline V gene data show CDR1 as SGHDT and CDR2 as YYEEEE. The CDR3 is made up of 16 amino acids. V was cut by 3 bases and J by 0 bases, with 15 bases left in between. The CDR3 loop reads CASSSSGTRNQETQYF. The CDR3 nucleotides read TGTGCCAGCAGCTCCTCGGGTACCAGGAACCAAGAGACCCAGTACTTC.

The V gene is TRBV12-3 or TRBV12-4, the J gene TRBJ2-7, with D maybe TRBD2 (5 bases). V lost 2 bases, J lost 5 bases, and 16 bases lay in between. CDR3 size: 15 residues. For the CDR3, the DNA is TGTGCCAGCAGTTTATCGGCGGCCGGGATCCACGAGCAGTACTTC. Translation gives CASSLSAAGIHEQYF.